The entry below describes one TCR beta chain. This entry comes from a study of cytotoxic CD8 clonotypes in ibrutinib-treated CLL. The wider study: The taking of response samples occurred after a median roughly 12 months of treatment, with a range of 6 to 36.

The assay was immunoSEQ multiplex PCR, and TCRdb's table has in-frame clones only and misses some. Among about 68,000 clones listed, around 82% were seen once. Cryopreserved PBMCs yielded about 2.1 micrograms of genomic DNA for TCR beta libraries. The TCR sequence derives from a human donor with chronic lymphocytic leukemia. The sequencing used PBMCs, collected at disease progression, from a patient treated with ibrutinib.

The CDR3 DNA is TGTGCCAGCAGGCCCTTGGGGGGGCATGGACAGCCCCAGCATTTT. Its translation is CASRPLGGHGQPQHF. The rearrangement joins TRBV6-5 to TRBJ1-5; a possible D gene is TRBD1 (6 bases). Looked up from germline, CDR1 is MNHEY and CDR2 is SVGAGI. The CDR3 is 15 amino acids. Trimming shortened V by 6 bases and J by 7 bases, and 19 bases separated the two germline ends.